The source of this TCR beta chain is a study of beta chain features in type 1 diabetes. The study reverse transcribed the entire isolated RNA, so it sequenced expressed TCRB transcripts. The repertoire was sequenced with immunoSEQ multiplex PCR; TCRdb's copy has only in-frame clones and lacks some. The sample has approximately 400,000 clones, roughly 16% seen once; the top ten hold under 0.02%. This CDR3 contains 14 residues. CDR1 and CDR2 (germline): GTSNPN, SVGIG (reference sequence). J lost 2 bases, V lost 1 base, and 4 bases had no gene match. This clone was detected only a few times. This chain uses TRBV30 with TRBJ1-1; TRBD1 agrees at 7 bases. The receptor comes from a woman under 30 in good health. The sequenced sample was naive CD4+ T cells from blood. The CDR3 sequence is CAWSDRGFNTEAFF. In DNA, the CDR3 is TGTGCCTGGAGTGACAGGGGTTTTAACACTGAAGCTTTCTTT.